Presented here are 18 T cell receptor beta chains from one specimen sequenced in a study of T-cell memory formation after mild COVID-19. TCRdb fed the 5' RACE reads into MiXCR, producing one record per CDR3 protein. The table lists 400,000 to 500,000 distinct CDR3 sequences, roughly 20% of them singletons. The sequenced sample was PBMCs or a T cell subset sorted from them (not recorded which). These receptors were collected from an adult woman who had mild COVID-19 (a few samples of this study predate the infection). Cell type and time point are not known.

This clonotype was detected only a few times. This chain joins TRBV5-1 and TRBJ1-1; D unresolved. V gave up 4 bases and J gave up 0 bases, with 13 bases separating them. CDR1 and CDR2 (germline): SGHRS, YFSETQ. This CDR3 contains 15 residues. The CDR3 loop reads CASSNRRQMNTEAFF. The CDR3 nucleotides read TGCGCCAGCAGCAACCGACGGCAAATGAACACTGAAGCTTTCTTT.

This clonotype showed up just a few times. Here the CDR3 reads CASVRDQRTHGYTF. The CDR3 DNA is TGTGCCAGCGTTAGGGACCAGCGGACGCATGGCTACACCTTC. This chain joins TRBV2 and TRBJ1-2; a weak D match, TRBD1 (5 bases). Trimming shortened V by 8 bases and J by 6 bases, and 19 bases separated the two germline ends. Germline values: CDR1 SNHLY, CDR2 FYNNEI. The CDR3 sequence is 14 residues long.

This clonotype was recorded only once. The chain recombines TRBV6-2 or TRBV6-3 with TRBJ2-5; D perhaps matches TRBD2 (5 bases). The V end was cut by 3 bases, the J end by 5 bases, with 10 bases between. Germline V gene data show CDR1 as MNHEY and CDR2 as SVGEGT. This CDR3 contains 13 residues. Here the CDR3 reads CASSYRREETQYF. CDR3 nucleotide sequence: TGTGCCAGCAGTTATCGAAGGGAGGAGACCCAGTACTTC.

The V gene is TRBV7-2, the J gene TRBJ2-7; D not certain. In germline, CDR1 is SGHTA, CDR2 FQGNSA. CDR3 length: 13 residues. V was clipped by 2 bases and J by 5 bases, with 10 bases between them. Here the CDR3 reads CASSLRTEHEQYF. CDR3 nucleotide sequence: TGTGCCAGCAGCTTACGGACCGAGCACGAGCAGTACTTC.

The CDR3 here is CAWSGTANTEAFF. The CDR3 coding sequence is TGTGCCTGGAGTGGGACAGCGAACACTGAAGCTTTCTTT. The chain couples TRBV30 to TRBJ1-1, with D possibly being TRBD1 (6 bases). CDR1 is GTSNPN and CDR2 is SVGIG in the germline V gene (reference sequence). The CDR3 covers 13 residues. The V end was cut by 1 base, the J end by 1 base, with 7 bases between.

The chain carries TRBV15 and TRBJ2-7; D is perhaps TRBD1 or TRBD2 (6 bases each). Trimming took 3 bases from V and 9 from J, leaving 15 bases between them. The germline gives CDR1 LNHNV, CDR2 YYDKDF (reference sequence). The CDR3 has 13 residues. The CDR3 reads CATSRGRGRGQYF. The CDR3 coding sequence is TGTGCCACCAGCAGGGGACGGGGGCGCGGGCAGTACTTC.

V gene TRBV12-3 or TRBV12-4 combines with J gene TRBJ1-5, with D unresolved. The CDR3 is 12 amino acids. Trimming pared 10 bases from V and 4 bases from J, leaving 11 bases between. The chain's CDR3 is CATGLMNQPQHF. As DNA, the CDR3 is TGTGCCACCGGGCTCATGAATCAGCCCCAGCATTTT.

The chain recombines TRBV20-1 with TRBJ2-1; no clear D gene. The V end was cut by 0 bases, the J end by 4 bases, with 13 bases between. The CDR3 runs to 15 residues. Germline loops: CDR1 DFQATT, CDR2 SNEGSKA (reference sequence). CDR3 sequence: CSARDWGKQYNEQFF. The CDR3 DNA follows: TGCAGTGCTAGAGATTGGGGAAAACAGTACAATGAGCAGTTCTTC.

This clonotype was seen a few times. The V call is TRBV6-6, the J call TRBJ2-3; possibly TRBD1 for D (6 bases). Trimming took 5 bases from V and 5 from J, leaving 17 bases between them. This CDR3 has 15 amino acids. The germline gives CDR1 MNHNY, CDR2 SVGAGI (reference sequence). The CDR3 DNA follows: TGTGCCAGCAGTAGCCTTGGGACATGGGGAGATACGCAGTATTTT. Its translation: CASSSLGTWGDTQYF.

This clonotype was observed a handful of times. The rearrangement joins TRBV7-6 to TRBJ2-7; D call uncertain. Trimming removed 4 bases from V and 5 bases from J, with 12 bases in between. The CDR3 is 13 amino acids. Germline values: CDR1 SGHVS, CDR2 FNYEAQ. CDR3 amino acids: CASSSHMGNEQYF. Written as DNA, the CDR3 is TGTGCCAGCAGCTCCCACATGGGCAACGAGCAGTACTTC.

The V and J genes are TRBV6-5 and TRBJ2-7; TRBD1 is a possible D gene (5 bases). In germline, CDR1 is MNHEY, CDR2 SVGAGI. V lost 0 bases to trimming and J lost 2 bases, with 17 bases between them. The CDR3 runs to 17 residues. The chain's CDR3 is CASSYSSAGPATYEQYF. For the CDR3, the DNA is TGTGCCAGCAGTTACTCGTCCGCAGGGCCGGCCACCTACGAGCAGTACTTC.

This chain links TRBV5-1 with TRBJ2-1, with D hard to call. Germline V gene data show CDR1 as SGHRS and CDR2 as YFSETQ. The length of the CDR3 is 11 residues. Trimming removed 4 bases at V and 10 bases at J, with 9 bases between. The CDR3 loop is CASSRSQEQFF. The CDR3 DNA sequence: TGCGCCAGCAGCCGTAGCCAGGAGCAGTTCTTC. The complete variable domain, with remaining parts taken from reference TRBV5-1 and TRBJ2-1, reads KAGVTQTPRYLIKTRGQQVTLSCSPISGHRSVSWYQQTPGQGLQFLFEYFSETQRNKGNFPGRFSGRQFSNSRSEMNVSTLELGDSALYLCASSRSQEQFFGPGTRLTVL.

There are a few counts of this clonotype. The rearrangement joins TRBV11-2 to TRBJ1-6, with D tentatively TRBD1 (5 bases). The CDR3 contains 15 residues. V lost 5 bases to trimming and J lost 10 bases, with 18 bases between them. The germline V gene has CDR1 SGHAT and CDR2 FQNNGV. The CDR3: CASSPPARRGSPLHF. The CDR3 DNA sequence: TGTGCCAGCAGCCCTCCGGCCAGGAGGGGATCACCCCTCCACTTT.

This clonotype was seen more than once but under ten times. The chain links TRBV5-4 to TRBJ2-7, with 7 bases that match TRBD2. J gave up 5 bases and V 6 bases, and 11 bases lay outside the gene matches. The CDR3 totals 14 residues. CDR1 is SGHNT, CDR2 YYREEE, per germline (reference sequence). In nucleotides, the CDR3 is TGTGCCAGCAACCCGGGGCGGGAGCCGGACGAGCAGTACTTC. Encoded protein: CASNPGREPDEQYF.

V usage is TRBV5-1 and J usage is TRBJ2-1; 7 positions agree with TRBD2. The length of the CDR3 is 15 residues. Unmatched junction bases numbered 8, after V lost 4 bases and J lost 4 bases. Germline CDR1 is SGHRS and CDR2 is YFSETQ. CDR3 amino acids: CASSLAGERYNEQFF. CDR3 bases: TGCGCCAGCAGCCTCGCGGGGGAAAGGTACAATGAGCAGTTCTTC.

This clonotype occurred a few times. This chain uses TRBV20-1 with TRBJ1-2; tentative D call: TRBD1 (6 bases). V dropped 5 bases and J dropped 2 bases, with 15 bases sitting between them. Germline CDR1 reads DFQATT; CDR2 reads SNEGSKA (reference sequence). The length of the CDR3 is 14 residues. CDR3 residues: CSASPADRNYGYTF. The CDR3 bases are TGCAGTGCTTCCCCCGCGGACAGAAACTATGGCTACACCTTC.

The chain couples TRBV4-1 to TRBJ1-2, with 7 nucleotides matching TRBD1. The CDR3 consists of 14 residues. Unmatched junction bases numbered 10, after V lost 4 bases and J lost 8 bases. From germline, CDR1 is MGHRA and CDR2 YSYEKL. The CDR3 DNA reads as TGCGCCAGCAGCCCGCAGGGACAGCTTACAGGCTACACCTTC. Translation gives CASSPQGQLTGYTF.

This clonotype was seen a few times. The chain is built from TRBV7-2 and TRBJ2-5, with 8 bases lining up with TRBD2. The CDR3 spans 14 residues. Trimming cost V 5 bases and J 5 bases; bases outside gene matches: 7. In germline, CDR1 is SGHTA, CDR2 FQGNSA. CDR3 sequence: CASSNRGGPETQYF. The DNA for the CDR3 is TGTGCCAGCAGCAACCGGGGGGGACCGGAGACCCAGTACTTC.